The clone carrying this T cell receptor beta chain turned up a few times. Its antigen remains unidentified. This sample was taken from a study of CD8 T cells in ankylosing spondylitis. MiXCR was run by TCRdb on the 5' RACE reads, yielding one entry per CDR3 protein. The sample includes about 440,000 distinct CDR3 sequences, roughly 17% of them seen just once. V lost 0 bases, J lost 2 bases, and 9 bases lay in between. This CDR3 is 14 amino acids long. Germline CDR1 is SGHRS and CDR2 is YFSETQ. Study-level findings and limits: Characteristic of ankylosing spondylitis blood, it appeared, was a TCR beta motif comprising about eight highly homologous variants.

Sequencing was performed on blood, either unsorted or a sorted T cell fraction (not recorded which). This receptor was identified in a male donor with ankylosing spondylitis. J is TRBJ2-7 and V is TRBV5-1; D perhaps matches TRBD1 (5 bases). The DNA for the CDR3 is TGCGCCAGCAGCTTGGGGGGCCAACCCTACGAGCAGTACTTC. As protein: CASSLGGQPYEQYF.